A selection of T cell receptor beta chains follows, all from one sample in a study of B cell selection in AIRE deficiency. Libraries were prepared by immunoSEQ multiplex PCR; TCRdb keeps only in-frame clonotypes and omits some of them. The sample lists about 21,000 clones, roughly 93% occurring once. The specimen sequenced was Tregs sorted from PBMCs. The source is a human donor with AIRE deficiency. Each CDR3 is given with its conserved first and last residue. Fields, in order: D gene, V gene, J gene, clone size, CDR3 protein, CDR3 DNA. A D gene is named only where the DNA matches it firmly. A row's size may be missing; if present it is once, few, many or a size class.

D gene: NA; V gene: TRBV10-1; J gene: TRBJ2-5; clone size: once; CDR3 protein: CASSERREQETQYF; CDR3 DNA: TGCGCCAGCAGTGAACGGCGGGAACAAGAGACCCAGTACTTC
D gene: TRBD1; V gene: TRBV7-9; J gene: TRBJ1-1; clone size: NA; CDR3 protein: CASSLVWGQGGNKAEAFF; CDR3 DNA: TGTGCCAGCAGCTTAGTATGGGGACAGGGGGGAAATAAGGCTGAAGCTTTCTTT
D gene: NA; V gene: TRBV12-2; J gene: TRBJ2-7; clone size: NA; CDR3 protein: CASRLVRTSGRYEQYF; CDR3 DNA: TGTGCAAGTCGCTTAGTTCGGACTAGCGGGAGATACGAGCAGTACTTC
D gene: NA; V gene: TRBV6-1; J gene: TRBJ2-7; clone size: NA; CDR3 protein: CASSVQRKQYF; CDR3 DNA: TGTGCCAGCAGTGTACAGAGGAAGCAGTACTTC
D gene: TRBD2; V gene: TRBV10-3; J gene: TRBJ2-1; clone size: few; CDR3 protein: CAPRGGSSYNEQFF; CDR3 DNA: TGTGCCCCGAGGGGCGGGAGCTCCTACAATGAGCAGTTCTTC
D gene: TRBD2; V gene: TRBV7-2; J gene: TRBJ2-7; clone size: NA; CDR3 protein: CASSLELAGGRGQYF; CDR3 DNA: TGTGCCAGCAGCTTAGAGCTAGCGGGAGGGCGCGGGCAGTACTTC
D gene: TRBD2; V gene: TRBV6-5; J gene: TRBJ2-5; clone size: NA; CDR3 protein: CATRRWRESKETQYF; CDR3 DNA: TGTGCCACCAGACGGTGGCGGGAGAGTAAAGAGACCCAGTACTTC
D gene: NA; V gene: TRBV28; J gene: TRBJ2-5; clone size: NA; CDR3 protein: CASSSNYRDQETQYF; CDR3 DNA: TGTGCCAGCAGTTCAAACTACCGGGACCAAGAGACCCAGTACTTC
D gene: TRBD1; V gene: TRBV6-1; J gene: TRBJ2-7; clone size: NA; CDR3 protein: CASRTLDRYIYF; CDR3 DNA: TGTGCCAGCAGGACCCTGGACAGGTATATTTACTTC
D gene: NA; V gene: TRBV7-3; J gene: TRBJ2-5; clone size: NA; CDR3 protein: CASSLSRQETQYF; CDR3 DNA: TGTGCCAGCAGCTTAAGTAGGCAAGAGACCCAGTACTTC
D gene: TRBD2; V gene: TRBV15; J gene: TRBJ2-1; clone size: NA; CDR3 protein: CATSRAWTSGTRKFF; CDR3 DNA: TGTGCCACCAGCAGAGCCTGGACTAGCGGGACTCGGAAGTTCTTC
D gene: TRBD2; V gene: TRBV12-5; J gene: TRBJ2-7; clone size: NA; CDR3 protein: CASGLVGTSGSYEQYF; CDR3 DNA: TGTGCTAGTGGTTTGGTAGGGACTAGCGGGAGCTACGAGCAGTACTTC
D gene: NA; V gene: TRBV9; J gene: TRBJ1-2; clone size: NA; CDR3 protein: CASSPGNYGYTF; CDR3 DNA: TGTGCCAGCAGCCCGGGTAACTATGGCTACACCTTC
D gene: NA; V gene: TRBV18; J gene: TRBJ1-1; clone size: NA; CDR3 protein: CASSQIQGHLNTEAFF; CDR3 DNA: TGTGCCAGCTCGCAAATACAGGGCCACTTGAACACTGAAGCTTTCTTT
D gene: NA; V gene: TRBV6-1; J gene: TRBJ2-7; clone size: NA; CDR3 protein: CASCPGWDEQYF; CDR3 DNA: TGTGCCAGCTGTCCAGGGTGGGACGAGCAGTACTTC
D gene: NA; V gene: TRBV28; J gene: TRBJ2-7; clone size: NA; CDR3 protein: CAIAGFLSYEQYF; CDR3 DNA: TGTGCCATCGCCGGGTTCCTATCCTACGAGCAGTACTTC
D gene: NA; V gene: TRBV4-3; J gene: TRBJ1-2; clone size: once; CDR3 protein: CASSAPGRGSGYTF; CDR3 DNA: TGCGCCAGCAGCGCCCCGGGACGAGGTTCTGGCTACACCTTC
D gene: NA; V gene: TRBV18; J gene: TRBJ1-5; clone size: NA; CDR3 protein: CASSPGGSQPQHF; CDR3 DNA: TGTGCCAGCTCACCGGGTGGATCTCAGCCCCAGCATTTT
D gene: NA; V gene: TRBV6-4; J gene: TRBJ2-6; clone size: NA; CDR3 protein: CASSAGPLLSGANVLTF; CDR3 DNA: TGTGCCAGCAGTGCTGGACCGCTCCTCTCTGGGGCCAACGTCCTGACTTTC
D gene: NA; V gene: TRBV9; J gene: TRBJ2-6; clone size: NA; CDR3 protein: CASSRDSGANVLTF; CDR3 DNA: TGTGCCAGCAGCAGGGACTCTGGGGCCAACGTCCTGACTTTC
D gene: NA; V gene: TRBV6-5; J gene: TRBJ1-2; clone size: NA; CDR3 protein: CASSYGSGYTF; CDR3 DNA: TGTGCCAGCAGTTACGGGAGTGGCTACACCTTC
D gene: NA; V gene: TRBV19; J gene: TRBJ2-6; clone size: NA; CDR3 protein: CASSIVGGSGANVLTF; CDR3 DNA: TGTGCCAGTAGTATAGTCGGGGGCTCTGGGGCCAACGTCCTGACTTTC
D gene: NA; V gene: TRBV19; J gene: TRBJ1-5; clone size: NA; CDR3 protein: CASKPPNNRPQHF; CDR3 DNA: TGTGCCAGTAAACCCCCAAACAATCGGCCCCAGCATTTT
D gene: NA; V gene: TRBV25-1; J gene: TRBJ1-2; clone size: once; CDR3 protein: CASAENYGYTF; CDR3 DNA: TGTGCCAGCGCTGAAAACTATGGCTACACCTTC
D gene: NA; V gene: TRBV4-3; J gene: TRBJ2-2; clone size: NA; CDR3 protein: CASSQEYTFTGELFF; CDR3 DNA: TGCGCCAGCAGCCAAGAATACACCTTCACCGGGGAGCTGTTTTTT
D gene: TRBD1; V gene: TRBV5-4; J gene: TRBJ2-7; clone size: NA; CDR3 protein: CASSFVRTGSTYEQYF; CDR3 DNA: TGTGCCAGCAGCTTTGTCCGGACAGGCAGCACCTACGAGCAGTACTTC
D gene: NA; V gene: TRBV5-1; J gene: TRBJ1-2; clone size: once; CDR3 protein: CASSAEVAYGYTF; CDR3 DNA: TGCGCCAGCAGCGCCGAGGTGGCTTATGGCTACACCTTC
D gene: NA; V gene: TRBV6-6; J gene: TRBJ1-5; clone size: NA; CDR3 protein: CASISYSNQPQHF; CDR3 DNA: TGTGCCAGCATTAGTTATAGCAATCAGCCCCAGCATTTT
D gene: NA; V gene: TRBV25-1; J gene: TRBJ2-3; clone size: NA; CDR3 protein: CASSSGVQWADTQYF; CDR3 DNA: TGTGCCAGCAGTTCGGGAGTGCAATGGGCAGATACGCAGTATTTT
D gene: NA; V gene: TRBV7-2; J gene: TRBJ1-4; clone size: NA; CDR3 protein: CASSFGRQNEKLFF; CDR3 DNA: TGTGCCAGCAGCTTCGGGAGGCAAAATGAAAAACTGTTTTTT
D gene: TRBD1; V gene: TRBV5-6; J gene: TRBJ2-7; clone size: NA; CDR3 protein: CASSRTGLPPYEQYF; CDR3 DNA: TGTGCCAGCAGCCGGACAGGCCTACCCCCCTACGAGCAGTACTTC